The T cell receptor beta chain under discussion was sequenced for a study of vaccination and CD4 T cells after COVID-19. Study-wide results and caveats: Researchers report that a median about 90% of reactive clones in convalescent patients surfaced only post-vaccination.

About this clonotype: Its matching antigen is unknown.

Per the germline V gene, CDR1 is ENHRY and CDR2 is SYGVKD. Trimming stripped 6 bases from V and 5 bases from J, with 11 bases between. The CDR3 runs 13 residues. Treatment in this sample: roughly 10-day PBMC culture with coronavirus spike peptide pools or control peptides (ViraFEST assay). With the Oncomine TCR Beta short-read assay, DNA from cultured CD4+ T cells was sequenced. Each CDR3 protein is one row after TCRdb ran MiXCR on the PCR reads. The data contain 18,000 or so distinct CDR3 sequences, around half of them seen just once; the ten biggest clones take up over 7%. The chain carries TRBV10-3 and TRBJ1-5, with TRBD1 as a possible D gene (6 bases). Sequenced material: CD4+ T cells from blood, cultured in vitro, taken before SARS-CoV-2 vaccination. The receptor was isolated from a human donor who had recovered from COVID-19. This CDR3 is CAIRGQRDQPQHF. The CDR3 DNA reads TGTGCCATCAGAGGACAGAGGGATCAGCCCCAGCATTTT.